The 17 T cell receptor beta chains below were found in one sample sequenced in a study of T cells after yellow fever vaccination. TCRdb reprocessed the 5' RACE reads via MiXCR and lists one record per CDR3 protein. The data contain about 74,000 distinct CDR3 sequences, approximately 7.7% of them singletons. The specimen was CD8+ T cells sorted from PBMCs, collected more than 4 days after the first yellow fever vaccination. These receptors were taken from a man between 18 and 29 years old who received the YFV17D yellow fever vaccine.

This clonotype was seen many times. The gene calls are TRBV7-9 and TRBJ2-3, with TRBD2 as a possible D gene (6 bases). Germline V gene sequence: CDR1 SEHNR, CDR2 FQNEAQ (reference sequence). V dropped 5 bases and J dropped 13 bases, with 13 bases sitting between them. The CDR3 length is 11 residues. The CDR3 nucleotides are TGTGCCAGCAGCCTGACTAGAGTGGAGTATTTT. Translation: CASSLTRVEYF.

This clonotype was observed at least ten times. The DNA for the CDR3 is TGCAGTGCTAGATCCTCACCTGGGGGCGCGTTACAAAACATTCAGTACTTC. Its protein is CSARSSPGGALQNIQYF. This rearrangement joins TRBV20-1 to TRBJ2-4; a weak D match, TRBD1 (6 bases). This CDR3 is 17 amino acids long. V was shortened by 2 bases and J by 5 bases, with 22 bases between the two germline ends. Germline V gene lookup returns CDR1 DFQATT and CDR2 SNEGSKA (reference sequence).

This clonotype has a handful of counts. The chain is built from TRBV24-1 and TRBJ2-1, with 7 positions matching TRBD2. Trimming took 0 bases from V and 2 from J; bases not matched to a gene: 3. The CDR3 covers 16 residues. CDR1 and CDR2 from the germline V gene are KGHDR and SFDVKD. The CDR3 sequence: CATSDLTSAAYNEQFF. The CDR3 bases are TGTGCCACCAGTGATTTGACTAGCGCGGCCTACAATGAGCAGTTCTTC.

This chain connects TRBV3-1 to TRBJ2-3; 7 bases line up with TRBD2. CDR3 size: 19 residues. In germline, CDR1 is LGHDT, CDR2 YNNKEL (reference sequence). Losses at the gene ends were 0 bases for V and 2 bases for J; bases not matched to a gene: 14. The CDR3 is CASSQEPVMRLAITDTQYF. DNA for the CDR3: TGTGCCAGCAGCCAAGAACCCGTCATGCGACTAGCCATCACAGATACGCAGTATTTT.

In its sample, this clonotype was seen a few times. This chain connects TRBV20-1 to TRBJ2-5, with TRBD2 matching over 7 bases. Per the germline V gene, CDR1 is DFQATT and CDR2 is SNEGSKA (reference sequence). The V and J ends lost 1 base and 1 base, in that order; junction bases with no gene match: 6. There are 15 residues in the CDR3. The CDR3 DNA sequence: TGCAGTGCTAGAGGACCGGGACTAACCCAAGAGACCCAGTACTTC. As protein: CSARGPGLTQETQYF.

This clonotype was seen ten or more times. The chain links TRBV7-2 to TRBJ2-1, with D possibly being TRBD1 (5 bases). The V end lost 5 bases, the J end lost 2 bases, and 13 bases lay between the germline ends. CDR1 is SGHTA and CDR2 is FQGNSA in the germline V gene. The CDR3 length is 15 residues. This CDR3 reads CASSRSEGAYNEQFF. Written as DNA, the CDR3 is TGTGCCAGCAGCCGTAGTGAAGGGGCCTACAATGAGCAGTTCTTC. The variable domain in full, completed from reference TRBV7-2 and TRBJ2-1, reads GAGVSQSPSNKVTEKGKDVELRCDPISGHTALYWYRQSLGQGLEFLIYFQGNSAPDKSGLPSDRFSAERTGGSVSTLTIQRTQQEDSAVYLCASSRSEGAYNEQFFGPGTRLTVL.

At least ten counts were recorded for this clonotype. V and J are TRBV12-3 or TRBV12-4 and TRBJ1-4; TRBD1 agrees at 7 bases. This CDR3 comprises 15 residues. J lost 4 bases, V lost 4 bases, and 6 bases had no gene match. The DNA for the CDR3 is TGTGCCAGCAGTTCCGGGACAGCCCGTAATGAAAAACTGTTTTTT. Translating it yields CASSSGTARNEKLFF.

The chain recombines TRBV5-1 with TRBJ2-1, with a weak D call TRBD2 (5 bases). CDR3 length equals 15 residues. The ends were cut back, 4 bases at V and 6 bases at J, with 17 bases in the middle. Per the germline V gene, CDR1 is SGHRS and CDR2 is YFSETQ. CDR3 coding DNA: TGCGCCAGCAGCGCCCCAGCGGACCGGGGCAATGAGCAGTTCTTC. Protein product: CASSAPADRGNEQFF.

The chain employs TRBV6-1 and TRBJ2-1, with D perhaps matching TRBD2 (6 bases). The CDR3 totals 17 residues. Germline V gene sequence: CDR1 MNHNS, CDR2 SASEGT. Trimming left V 7 bases short and J 0 bases short, with 19 bases between. The CDR3 DNA is TGTGCCAGCACACCCAGGAGGGAAAGCAGCTCCTACAATGAGCAGTTCTTC. As protein: CASTPRRESSSYNEQFF.

The V gene is TRBV29-1, the J gene TRBJ2-1; D is tentatively TRBD1 or TRBD2 (5 bases each). This CDR3 has 14 residues. Trimming pared 3 bases from V and 0 bases from J, leaving 9 bases between. CDR1 is SQVTM, CDR2 ANQGSEA, per germline. The CDR3 region is CSVDGAGSYNEQFF. In DNA form, the CDR3 reads TGCAGCGTTGACGGGGCCGGCTCCTACAATGAGCAGTTCTTC.

This clonotype was seen many times. This chain connects TRBV7-2 to TRBJ2-3, with 8 bases matching TRBD2. The V gene's germline CDR1 is SGHTA and CDR2 FQGNSA. J was trimmed by 1 base and V by 1 base; bases with no gene match: 4. This CDR3 is 16 amino acids long. In nucleotides, the CDR3 is TGTGCCAGCAGCTTAGGCGGGCGGGGGGGCACAGATACGCAGTATTTT. Residues: CASSLGGRGGTDTQYF.

This clonotype was picked up a small number of times. This chain uses TRBV7-9 with TRBJ2-7; D is unclear. Germline CDR1 and CDR2: SEHNR and FQNEAQ (reference sequence). Trimming removed 5 bases at V and 4 bases at J, with 6 bases between. This CDR3 has 11 residues. The CDR3 sequence is CASSADYEQYF. The CDR3 coding sequence is TGTGCCAGCAGCGCAGATTACGAGCAGTACTTC.

This clonotype was seen only a few times. The V and J genes are TRBV5-1 and TRBJ2-7, with 7 bases that match TRBD2. Germline V lookup: CDR1 SGHRS, CDR2 YFSETQ. With 8 bases clipped from V and 2 bases from J, the junction kept 4 bases outside the gene matches. This CDR3 region has 12 residues. DNA of the CDR3: TGCGCCAGTAGCGGGCTTGCCTACGAGCAGTACTTC. Its translation: CASSGLAYEQYF. The whole variable domain, remainder taken from reference TRBV5-1 and TRBJ2-7, is KAGVTQTPRYLIKTRGQQVTLSCSPISGHRSVSWYQQTPGQGLQFLFEYFSETQRNKGNFPGRFSGRQFSNSRSEMNVSTLELGDSALYLCASSGLAYEQYFGPGTRLTVT.

This clonotype showed up many times. The chain employs TRBV7-9 and TRBJ2-3, with 7 bases aligning to TRBD1. The CDR3 has 17 amino acids. V gave up 8 bases and J gave up 0 bases; unmatched junction bases: 14. The germline V gene encodes CDR1 SEHNR and CDR2 FQNEAQ (reference sequence). The CDR3 reads CASGRSGQIISTDTQYF. For the CDR3, the DNA is TGTGCCAGCGGCAGGTCGGGACAGATAATTAGCACAGATACGCAGTATTTT.

This clonotype has at least ten counts. The chain uses TRBV6-4 and TRBJ2-3; 10 bases are a match to TRBD2. Trimming at V came to 3 bases and at J to 6 bases, leaving 9 bases not matched to a gene. Per the germline V gene, CDR1 is MRHNA and CDR2 is SNTAGT. This CDR3 comprises 16 residues. Here the CDR3 DNA reads TGTGCCAGCAGTGAGTCTAGCGGGGGCCAACTTGATACGCAGTATTTT. As protein: CASSESSGGQLDTQYF.

A few counts support this clonotype. The V call is TRBV20-1, the J call TRBJ2-7, with 8 bases that match TRBD1. In germline, CDR1 is DFQATT, CDR2 SNEGSKA (reference sequence). Trimming took 2 bases from V and 5 from J; bases not matched to a gene: 8. This CDR3 spans 14 amino acids. The DNA for the CDR3 is TGCAGTGCTAGACCTATAGGACAGGGTGACGAGCAGTACTTC. It specifies CSARPIGQGDEQYF.

The CDR3 nucleotides read TGTGCCAGCAGCCGCCGAACAGGGCGCTCCTACAATGAGCAGTTCTTC. Encoded protein: CASSRRTGRSYNEQFF. The chain couples TRBV7-9 to TRBJ2-1; D may be TRBD1 (6 bases). This CDR3 is built from 16 residues. Germline CDR1 is SEHNR and CDR2 is FQNEAQ (reference sequence). The V end lost 5 bases, the J end lost 0 bases, and 14 bases lay between the germline ends.